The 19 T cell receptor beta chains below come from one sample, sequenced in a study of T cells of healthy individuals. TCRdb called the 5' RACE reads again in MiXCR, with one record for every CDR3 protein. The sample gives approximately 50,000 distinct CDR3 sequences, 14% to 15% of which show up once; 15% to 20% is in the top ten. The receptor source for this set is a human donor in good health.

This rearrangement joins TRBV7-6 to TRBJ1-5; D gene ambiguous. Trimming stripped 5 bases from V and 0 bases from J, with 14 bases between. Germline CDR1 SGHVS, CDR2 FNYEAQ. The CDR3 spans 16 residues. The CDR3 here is CASSPRGGGSNQPQHF. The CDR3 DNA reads TGTGCCAGCAGCCCTCGTGGCGGCGGTAGCAATCAGCCCCAGCATTTT.

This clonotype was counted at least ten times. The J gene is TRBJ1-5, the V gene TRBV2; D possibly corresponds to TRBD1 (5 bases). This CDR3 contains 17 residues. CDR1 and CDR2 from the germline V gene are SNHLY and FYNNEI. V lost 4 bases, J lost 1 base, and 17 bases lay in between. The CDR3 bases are TGTGCCAGCAGTGTGGGGCCCGTGGGACCGAGCAATCAGCCCCAGCATTTT. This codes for CASSVGPVGPSNQPQHF.

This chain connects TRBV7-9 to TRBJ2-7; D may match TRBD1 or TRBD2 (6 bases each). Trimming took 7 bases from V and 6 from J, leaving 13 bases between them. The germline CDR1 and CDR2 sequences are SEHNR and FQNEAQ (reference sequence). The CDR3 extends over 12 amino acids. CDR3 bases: TGTGCCAGCACCATAGGGGGGTCCGAGCAGTACTTC. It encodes CASTIGGSEQYF.

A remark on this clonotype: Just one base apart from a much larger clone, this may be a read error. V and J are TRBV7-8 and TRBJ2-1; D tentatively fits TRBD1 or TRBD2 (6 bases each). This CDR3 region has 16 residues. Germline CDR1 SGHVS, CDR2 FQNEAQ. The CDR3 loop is CASSLNGGSSYNGQFF. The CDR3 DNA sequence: TGTGCCAGCAGCTTAAACGGGGGCAGCTCCTACAATGGGCAGTTCTTC.

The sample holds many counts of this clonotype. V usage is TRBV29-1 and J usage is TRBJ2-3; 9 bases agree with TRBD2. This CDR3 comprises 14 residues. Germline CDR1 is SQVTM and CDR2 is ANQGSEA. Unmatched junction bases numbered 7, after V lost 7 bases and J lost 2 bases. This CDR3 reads CSAATSGPTDTQYF. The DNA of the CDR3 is TGCAGCGCTGCGACTAGCGGCCCCACAGATACGCAGTATTTT.

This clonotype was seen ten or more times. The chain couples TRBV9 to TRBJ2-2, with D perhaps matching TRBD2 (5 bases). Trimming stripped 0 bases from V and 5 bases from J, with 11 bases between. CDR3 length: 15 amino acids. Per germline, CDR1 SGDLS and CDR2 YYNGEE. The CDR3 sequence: CASSVVLAGTGELFF. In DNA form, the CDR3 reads TGTGCCAGCAGCGTAGTCCTAGCTGGGACCGGGGAGCTGTTTTTT.

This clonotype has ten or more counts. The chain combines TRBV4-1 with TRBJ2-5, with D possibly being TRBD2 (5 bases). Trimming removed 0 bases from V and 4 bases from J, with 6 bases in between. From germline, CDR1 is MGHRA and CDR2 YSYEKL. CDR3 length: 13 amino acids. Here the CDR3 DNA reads TGCGCCAGCAGCCAAGAAGGAGGAGAGACCCAGTACTTC. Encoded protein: CASSQEGGETQYF.

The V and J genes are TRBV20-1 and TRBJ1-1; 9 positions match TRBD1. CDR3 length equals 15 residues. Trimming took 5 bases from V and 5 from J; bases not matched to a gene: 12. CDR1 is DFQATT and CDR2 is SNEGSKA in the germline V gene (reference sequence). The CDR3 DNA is TGCAGTGCTCCCGGGACAGGGAACGATCGGACTGAAGCTTTCTTT. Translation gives CSAPGTGNDRTEAFF.

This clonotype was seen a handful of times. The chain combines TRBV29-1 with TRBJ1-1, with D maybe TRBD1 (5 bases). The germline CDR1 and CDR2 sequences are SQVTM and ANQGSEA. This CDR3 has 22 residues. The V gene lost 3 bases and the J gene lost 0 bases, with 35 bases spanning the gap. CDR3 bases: TGCAGCGTTGATTCATCCAGGAGAGAACAGATGGGGCCCCTTCTTATGAACACTGAAGCTTTCTTT. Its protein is CSVDSSRREQMGPLLMNTEAFF.

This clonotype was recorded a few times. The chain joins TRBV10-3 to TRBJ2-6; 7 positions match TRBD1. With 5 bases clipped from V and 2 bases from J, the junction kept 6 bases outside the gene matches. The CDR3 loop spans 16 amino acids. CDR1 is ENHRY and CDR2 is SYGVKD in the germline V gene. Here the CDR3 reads CAISPGGIAGANVLTF. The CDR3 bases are TGTGCCATCAGTCCAGGGGGAATCGCTGGGGCCAACGTCCTGACTTTC.

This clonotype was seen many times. This chain's CDR3 is CSARGGQGGRNSPLHF. In nucleotides, the CDR3 is TGCAGTGCTAGAGGGGGACAGGGAGGGAGGAATTCACCCCTCCACTTT. The chain recombines TRBV20-1 with TRBJ1-6; 9 bases align to TRBD1. The CDR3 has 16 residues. In germline, CDR1 is DFQATT, CDR2 SNEGSKA (reference sequence). V lost 1 base and J lost 7; bases outside the gene matches: 8.

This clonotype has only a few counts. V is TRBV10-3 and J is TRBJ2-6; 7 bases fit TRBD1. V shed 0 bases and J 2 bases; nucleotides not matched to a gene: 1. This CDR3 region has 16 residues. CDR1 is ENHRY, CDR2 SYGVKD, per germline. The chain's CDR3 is CAISESRGPGANVLTF. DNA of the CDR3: TGTGCCATCAGTGAGTCGAGGGGGCCTGGGGCCAACGTCCTGACTTTC.

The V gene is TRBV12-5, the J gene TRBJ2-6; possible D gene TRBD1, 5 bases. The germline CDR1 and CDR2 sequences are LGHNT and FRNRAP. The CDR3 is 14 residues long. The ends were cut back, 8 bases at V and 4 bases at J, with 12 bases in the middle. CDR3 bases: TGTGCTAGTCAGGGTTTCGCCGGGGCCAACGTCCTGACTTTC. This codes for CASQGFAGANVLTF. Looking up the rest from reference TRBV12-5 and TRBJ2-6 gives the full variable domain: DARVTQTPRHKVTEMGQEVTMRCQPILGHNTVFWYRQTMMQGLELLAYFRNRAPLDDSGMPKDRFSAEMPDATLATLKIQPSEPRDSAVYFCASQGFAGANVLTFGAGSRLTVL.

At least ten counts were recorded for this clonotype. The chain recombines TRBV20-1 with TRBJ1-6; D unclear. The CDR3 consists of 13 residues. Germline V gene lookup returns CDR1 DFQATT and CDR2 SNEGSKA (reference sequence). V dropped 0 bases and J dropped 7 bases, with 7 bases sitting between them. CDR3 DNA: TGCAGTGCTAGAGATCTCCTAAATTCACCCCTCCACTTT. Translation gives CSARDLLNSPLHF.

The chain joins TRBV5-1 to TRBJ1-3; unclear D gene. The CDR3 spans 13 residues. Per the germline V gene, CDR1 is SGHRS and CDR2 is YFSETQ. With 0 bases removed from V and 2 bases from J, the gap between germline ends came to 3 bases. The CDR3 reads CASSLDPGNTIYF. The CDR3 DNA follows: TGCGCCAGCAGCTTGGACCCTGGAAACACCATATATTTT.

CDR3 coding DNA: TGCAGCGTAGCCTTGGGGGCTAGGGATCAGCCCCAGCATTTT. The encoded protein is CSVALGARDQPQHF. This chain uses TRBV29-1 with TRBJ1-5, with D possibly TRBD1 on 6 matching bases. The V end lost 6 bases, the J end lost 5 bases, and 17 bases lay between the germline ends. Germline loops: CDR1 SQVTM, CDR2 ANQGSEA. The CDR3 length is 14 residues.

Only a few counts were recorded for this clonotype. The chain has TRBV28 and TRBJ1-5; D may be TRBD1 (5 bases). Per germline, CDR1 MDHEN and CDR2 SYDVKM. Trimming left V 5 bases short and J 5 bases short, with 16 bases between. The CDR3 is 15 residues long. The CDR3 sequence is CASSVRGRTHQPQHF. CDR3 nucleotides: TGTGCCAGCAGTGTACGGGGCAGGACTCATCAGCCCCAGCATTTT.

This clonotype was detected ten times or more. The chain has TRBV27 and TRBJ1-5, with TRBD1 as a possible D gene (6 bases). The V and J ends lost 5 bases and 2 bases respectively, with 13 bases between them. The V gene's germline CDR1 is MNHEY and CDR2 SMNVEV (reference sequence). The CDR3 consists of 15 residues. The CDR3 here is CASSAQGKGNQPQHF. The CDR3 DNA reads TGTGCCAGCAGTGCCCAGGGGAAAGGCAATCAGCCCCAGCATTTT.

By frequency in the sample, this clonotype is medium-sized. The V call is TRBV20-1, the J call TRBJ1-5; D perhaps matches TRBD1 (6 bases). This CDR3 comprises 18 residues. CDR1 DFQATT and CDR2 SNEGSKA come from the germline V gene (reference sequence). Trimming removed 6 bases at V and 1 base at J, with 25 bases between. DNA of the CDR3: TGCAGTGCCTCCGACCCCACAGGGTTGGGGTGGAGCAATCAGCCCCAGCATTTT. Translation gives CSASDPTGLGWSNQPQHF.